These 27 T cell receptor beta chains share one sample of origin, sequenced in a study of blood T cell repertoires in COVID-19. The data were produced by immunoSEQ multiplex PCR, yet TCRdb's version contains in-frame clones alone and is incomplete. The sample includes about 220,000 clones, approximately 79% seen only once; the top ten take 5.1%. Sample: peripheral blood. The receptors derive from a human donor in a cohort sampled during active COVID-19.

This clone has more than one count but fewer than ten. The V and J genes are TRBV4-3 and TRBJ2-7, with D possibly matching TRBD2 (6 bases). This CDR3 has 16 amino acids. Germline loops: CDR1 LGHNA, CDR2 YSLEER. The germline V and J ends were trimmed by 0 bases and 0 bases, with 12 bases remaining between them. CDR3 sequence reads: CASSQDGWGLSYEQYF. The CDR3 bases are TGCGCCAGCAGCCAAGACGGTTGGGGACTCTCCTACGAGCAGTACTTC.

The CDR3 loop is CASSPHSWTGGISSTDTQYF. For the CDR3, the DNA is TGTGCCAGCTCACCACATTCCTGGACAGGGGGTATTTCTAGCACAGATACGCAGTATTTT. The chain combines TRBV18 with TRBJ2-3, with TRBD1 matching 10 bases. Looked up from germline, CDR1 is KGHSH and CDR2 is LQKENI. J gave up 0 bases and V 1 base, and 13 bases lay outside the gene matches. The CDR3 is 20 amino acids.

This clone has just a few counts. The rearrangement uses TRBV2 and TRBJ1-2, with D possibly being TRBD1 (5 bases). Germline loops: CDR1 SNHLY, CDR2 FYNNEI. The germline V and J ends were trimmed by 7 bases and 1 base, with 16 bases remaining between them. This CDR3 is 15 amino acids long. As DNA, the CDR3 is TGTGCCAGCACCCAAAGGGGTTTGGGTAACTATGGCTACACCTTC. Protein sequence: CASTQRGLGNYGYTF.

The V call is TRBV9, the J call TRBJ2-7, with 9 positions matching TRBD1. This CDR3 comprises 16 residues. Trimming took 7 bases from V and 5 from J; bases not matched to a gene: 16. In germline, CDR1 is SGDLS, CDR2 YYNGEE. In nucleotides, the CDR3 is TGTGCCAGCTGTCGCCAGCCGACAGGGGGTCAGGACGAGCAGTACTTC. This encodes CASCRQPTGGQDEQYF.

The V call is TRBV4-1, the J call TRBJ2-7; 8 bases fit TRBD2. Germline lookup yields CDR1 MGHRA and CDR2 YSYEKL. Trimming took 0 bases from V and 5 from J; bases not matched to a gene: 6. The CDR3 extends over 15 amino acids. In nucleotides, the CDR3 is TGCGCCAGCAGCCAAGACGTGAGCGGGAGCAACGAGCAGTACTTC. It specifies CASSQDVSGSNEQYF.

This rearrangement joins TRBV23-1 to TRBJ1-2; TRBD1 matches at 8 bases. TRBV23-1 is noted as an ORF with a role that remains uncertain. The CDR3 length is 15 residues. The junction had 10 bases not matched to a gene; V was cut back by 2 bases and J by 8 bases. CDR3 region: CASSQPDRELEGYTF. CDR3 coding DNA: TGCGCCAGCAGTCAACCGGACAGGGAATTAGAGGGCTACACCTTC.

This chain uses TRBV5-6 with TRBJ2-1; unclear D gene. The ends were cut back, 0 bases at V and 0 bases at J, with 10 bases in the middle. This CDR3 spans 16 amino acids. Germline assignment: CDR1 SGHDT and CDR2 YYEEEE. The CDR3 region has the DNA TGTGCCAGCAGCTTGGGACCACTAAGCTCCTACAATGAGCAGTTCTTC. Protein sequence: CASSLGPLSSYNEQFF.

The V and J genes are TRBV19 and TRBJ1-1; 8 bases map to TRBD1. From germline, CDR1 is LNHDA and CDR2 SQIVND (reference sequence). The V and J ends lost 6 bases and 4 bases, in that order; junction bases with no gene match: 13. This CDR3 spans 16 amino acids. This chain's CDR3 is CASRRGVRGPGTEAFF. In DNA form, the CDR3 reads TGTGCCAGTAGGCGAGGCGTCAGGGGGCCGGGCACTGAAGCTTTCTTT.

The chain joins TRBV6-5 to TRBJ2-5, with 7 bases lining up with TRBD1. V shed 6 bases, J shed 1 base, and the junction held 8 bases outside the gene matches. The CDR3 runs to 15 residues. The V gene's germline CDR1 is MNHEY and CDR2 SVGAGI. The CDR3 region is CASSPVGDSQETQYF. The CDR3 nucleotides are TGTGCCAGCAGCCCCGTCGGGGACAGCCAAGAGACCCAGTACTTC.

Concerning this clone itself: A much larger clone is a single base away; this may be a read error. The J gene is TRBJ2-1, the V gene TRBV6-6; possible D gene TRBD2, 6 bases. The V gene lost 5 bases and the J gene lost 4 bases, with 12 bases spanning the gap. Germline V lookup: CDR1 MNHNY, CDR2 SVGAGI (reference sequence). The CDR3 sequence is 14 residues long. The CDR3 sequence is CASSPRDSYNEQFF. CDR3 bases: TGTGCCAGCAGTCCCCGGGACTCATACAATGAGCAGTTCTTC.

The gene calls are TRBV11-2 and TRBJ2-3; TRBD2 matches at 11 bases. Germline values: CDR1 SGHAT, CDR2 FQNNGV. V lost 6 bases to trimming and J lost 1 base; unmatched junction nucleotides: 6. There are 16 residues in the CDR3. CDR3 loop: CASRKRGLAGTDTQYF. The CDR3 coding sequence is TGTGCCAGCAGGAAAAGGGGACTAGCGGGCACAGATACGCAGTATTTT.

For the CDR3, the DNA is TGTGCCAGCTCTAGAATAACGGGGGAAAAACTGTTTTTT. Residues: CASSRITGEKLFF. The chain links TRBV28 to TRBJ1-4; D not resolved. The germline CDR1 and CDR2 sequences are MDHEN and SYDVKM. The CDR3 length is 13 residues. Trimming removed 8 bases at V and 8 bases at J, with 15 bases between.

Only a few counts were recorded for this clone. The gene calls are TRBV28 and TRBJ1-2, with TRBD1 as a possible D gene (5 bases). Germline lookup yields CDR1 MDHEN and CDR2 SYDVKM. Trimming pared 1 base from V and 6 bases from J, leaving 9 bases between. This CDR3 is 13 amino acids long. CDR3 sequence reads: CASSLSGRHGYTF. The CDR3, as DNA: TGTGCCAGCAGTTTATCAGGGCGCCATGGCTACACCTTC.

The J gene is TRBJ2-7, the V gene TRBV5-1, with 9 positions matching TRBD1. The germline V gene encodes CDR1 SGHRS and CDR2 YFSETQ. Losses at the gene ends were 4 bases for V and 1 base for J; bases not matched to a gene: 9. CDR3 size: 16 residues. This chain's CDR3 is CASSRSPGQGSYEQYF. DNA of the CDR3: TGCGCCAGCAGCAGATCTCCGGGACAGGGATCCTACGAGCAGTACTTC.

The chain uses TRBV7-9 and TRBJ2-3; the match to TRBD1 covers 9 bases. The length of the CDR3 is 14 residues. The V and J ends lost 5 bases and 2 bases, in that order; junction bases with no gene match: 2. CDR1 is SEHNR and CDR2 is FQNEAQ in the germline V gene (reference sequence). The CDR3 loop is CASSRTGDTDTQYF. CDR3 bases: TGTGCCAGCAGCCGGACAGGGGACACAGATACGCAGTATTTT. The variable domain in full, completed from reference TRBV7-9 and TRBJ2-3, reads DTGVSQNPRHKITKRGQNVTFRCDPISEHNRLYWYRQTLGQGPEFLTYFQNEAQLEKSRLLSDRFSAERPKGSFSTLEIQRTEQGDSAMYLCASSRTGDTDTQYFGPGTRLTVL.

This clone is a singleton in its sample. V is TRBV6-5 and J is TRBJ2-1; D might be TRBD2 (5 bases). Germline V gene sequence: CDR1 MNHEY, CDR2 SVGAGI. The V and J ends lost 1 base and 4 bases respectively, with 11 bases between them. CDR3 length equals 15 residues. DNA of the CDR3: TGTGCCAGCAGTTACTTTGGGAGTCCTTACAATGAGCAGTTCTTC. Amino acids: CASSYFGSPYNEQFF.

The V call is TRBV6-2 or TRBV6-3, the J call TRBJ2-3; a weak D match, TRBD1 (6 bases). There are 13 residues in the CDR3. V shed 2 bases and J shed 6 bases, with 9 bases lying between them. Germline V CDR1 and CDR2: MNHEY, SVGEGT. CDR3: CASSYDRTDTQYF. DNA of the CDR3: TGTGCCAGCAGTTACGACAGGACCGATACGCAGTATTTT.

This chain links TRBV12-3 or TRBV12-4 with TRBJ2-7; TRBD1 agrees at 7 bases. V shed 5 bases and J 6 bases; nucleotides not matched to a gene: 4. CDR3 size: 12 residues. The CDR3 bases are TGTGCCAGCAGTCCACAGGGGCTCGAGCAGTACTTC. Its translation is CASSPQGLEQYF.

The J gene is TRBJ1-1, the V gene TRBV9; possibly TRBD1 for D (5 bases). The CDR3 runs 16 residues. V lost 0 bases, J lost 3 bases, and 15 bases lay in between. Germline assignment: CDR1 SGDLS and CDR2 YYNGEE. The CDR3 protein is CASSVVLGAPHTEAFF. DNA of the CDR3: TGTGCCAGCAGCGTAGTTTTAGGGGCCCCTCACACTGAAGCTTTCTTT. Supplemented by reference TRBV9 and TRBJ1-1, the full variable domain reads DSGVTQTPKHLITATGQRVTLRCSPRSGDLSVYWYQQSLDQGLQFLIQYYNGEERAKGNILERFSAQQFPDLHSELNLSSLELGDSALYFCASSVVLGAPHTEAFFGQGTRLTVV.

The chain uses TRBV13 and TRBJ1-2, with 7 bases matching TRBD1. CDR3 length equals 15 residues. The V gene end was trimmed by 0 bases and the J gene end by 5 bases; junction bases not matched to a gene: 6. In germline, CDR1 is PRHDT, CDR2 FYEKMQ (reference sequence). This CDR3 reads CASSLGLQGRYGYTF. The CDR3 DNA is TGTGCCAGCAGCTTAGGCCTACAGGGGAGGTATGGCTACACCTTC.

The J gene is TRBJ1-2, the V gene TRBV12-3 or TRBV12-4; the D is unclear. The germline V and J ends were trimmed by 10 bases and 7 bases, with 13 bases remaining between them. The CDR3 spans 11 residues. CDR3 sequence: CAILTGSGYTF. The CDR3, as DNA: TGTGCCATCTTGACTGGATCTGGCTACACCTTC.

V usage is TRBV19 and J usage is TRBJ1-2, with D unclear. The CDR3 totals 13 residues. V gave up 2 bases and J gave up 3 bases, with 7 bases separating them. Germline values: CDR1 LNHDA, CDR2 SQIVND (reference sequence). As DNA, the CDR3 is TGTGCCAGTAGTATATCGGGATACTATGGCTACACCTTC. Residues: CASSISGYYGYTF.

This rearrangement joins TRBV4-3 to TRBJ1-1; D gene ambiguous. Germline V gives CDR1 LGHNA, CDR2 YSLEER. The V and J ends lost 0 bases and 1 base respectively, with 3 bases between them. The CDR3 is 13 amino acids. DNA of the CDR3: TGCGCCAGCAGCCAAGATAGGAACACTGAAGCTTTCTTT. Amino acids: CASSQDRNTEAFF.

This chain uses TRBV7-2 with TRBJ2-1; 8 nucleotides align to TRBD2. Unmatched junction bases numbered 10, after V lost 6 bases and J lost 6 bases. Germline V CDR1 and CDR2: SGHTA, FQGNSA. The CDR3 loop spans 15 amino acids. CDR3: CASRAGLVKSNEQFF. CDR3 nucleotide sequence: TGTGCCAGCAGGGCGGGACTAGTGAAATCCAATGAGCAGTTCTTC.

The chain has TRBV5-1 and TRBJ2-2; 8 bases align to TRBD1. In germline, CDR1 is SGHRS, CDR2 YFSETQ. The CDR3 totals 15 residues. V trimming: 1 base; J trimming: 6 bases; junction bases outside the gene matches: 5. CDR3 sequence reads: CASSLFQGAAGELFF. The CDR3 region has the DNA TGCGCCAGCAGCTTGTTCCAGGGGGCTGCCGGGGAGCTGTTTTTT.

This clone was detected a few times. The gene calls are TRBV4-2 and TRBJ2-7; 8 nucleotides match TRBD1. V lost 0 bases to trimming and J lost 4 bases; unmatched junction nucleotides: 8. Germline CDR1 and CDR2: LGHNA and YNFKEQ. The CDR3 contains 16 residues. The CDR3 here is CASSQEESTGGYEQYF. As DNA, the CDR3 is TGTGCCAGCAGCCAAGAAGAGAGTACAGGGGGGTACGAGCAGTACTTC.

The rearrangement links TRBV11-2 to TRBJ2-3; D possibly corresponds to TRBD2 (5 bases). This CDR3 is 17 amino acids long. Germline V gene lookup returns CDR1 SGHAT and CDR2 FQNNGV. V lost 1 base, J lost 2 bases, and 16 bases lay in between. CDR3 amino acids: CASSLVISGSSTDTQYF. For the CDR3, the DNA is TGTGCCAGCAGCTTAGTGATCTCTGGGAGTTCCACAGATACGCAGTATTTT.